This T cell receptor beta chain was sequenced in a study of CD8+ T cells in alopecia areata. T lymphocytes (CD4+ and CD8+) were sorted from PBMCs. With V trimmed by 8 bases and J by 1 base, 14 bases remained unmatched. CDR3 size: 19 residues. Germline CDR1 and CDR2: MNHGY and SVAAGI. For this clone: What it binds is unknown.

Extracted RNA was reverse transcribed, and the resulting cDNA served as sequencing template. Assay: immunoSEQ multiplex PCR; the TCRdb copy retains only in-frame clones and omits some. The sample holds around 150,000 clones, approximately 60% seen once. Study conclusions and caveats: Lesional scalp displayed greater clonality than normal scalp, most notably in alopecia totalis/universalis. Tissue-resident alphabeta T cells belonging to normal skin likewise get sequenced within scalp specimens.

Sample: CD8+ T cells sorted from blood. This clonotype originated in a human donor in good health. V usage is TRBV6-9 and J usage is TRBJ2-1; 13 bases match TRBD2. The CDR3 DNA sequence: TGTGCCAGCCATTTTGGGACTAGCGGGATTCCCGAATCCTACAATGAGCAGTTCTTC. It translates to CASHFGTSGIPESYNEQFF.